This T cell receptor beta chain was retrieved from a study of cytomegalovirus exposure and HLA in healthy donors. The PCR ran on 60 Vbeta and 13 Jbeta primers. Sequencing was performed with immunoSEQ multiplex PCR; in TCRdb, only in-frame clones are kept and a portion is missing. This sample has around 110,000 clones, with 60% to 80% found just once. V lost 4 bases, J lost 6 bases, and 11 bases lay in between. This CDR3 spans 13 amino acids. Germline CDR1 and CDR2: SGHTS and YDEGEE. The sequenced sample consisted of PBMCs. This receptor was obtained from a man aged 40-49 years in good health and CMV-seronegative. This chain uses TRBV5-8 with TRBJ1-5, with a weak D call TRBD1 (5 bases). CDR3: CASSLERGQPQHF. For the CDR3, the DNA is TGTGCCAGCAGCCTAGAAAGGGGTCAGCCCCAGCATTTT.